Listed here are 13 T cell receptor beta chains from one sample, sequenced in a study of T-cell memory formation after mild COVID-19 (dated by TCRdb to the early 2020s). Libraries were prepared through 5' RACE. Sequencing was carried out with an Illumina NovaSeq 6000. TCRdb passed the public sequencing reads through fastp at Q25 and MiXCR, retaining productive beta sequences. Merged by CDR3 protein, the rows form single entries marked with the most common genes and DNA. The table for this sample lists under 300,000 distinct CDR3 sequences; 8% to 9.5% of them were counted only once. The ten largest clones capture roughly a fifth of the sample. The sequencing input was PBMCs or a T cell subset sorted from them (not recorded which). The receptors derive from a man younger than 35 who had mild COVID-19 (a few samples of this study predate the infection). The sample titles of this study are shuffled in the database, so cell type and time point are left out; the donor was told from shared clones.

In this sample, this clonotype turned up a few times. The chain joins TRBV29-1 to TRBJ1-1; D is unclear. Germline-derived CDR1 and CDR2 are SQVTM and ANQGSEA. The CDR3 runs to 14 residues. Trimming shortened V by 3 bases and J by 0 bases, and 11 bases separated the two germline ends. The CDR3 loop reads CSVDPGNMNTEAFF. In nucleotides, the CDR3 is TGCAGCGTTGATCCGGGGAACATGAACACTGAAGCTTTCTTT.

The sample holds a few counts of this clonotype. The chain couples TRBV12-3 or TRBV12-4 to TRBJ1-5; D unclear. Trimming left V 6 bases short and J 4 bases short, with 13 bases between. The CDR3 is made up of 14 amino acids. The CDR3 is CASSPTTGNQPQHF. The CDR3 region has the DNA TGTGCCAGCAGCCCAACAACCGGGAATCAGCCCCAGCATTTT.

This clonotype came up a few times. Here the CDR3 reads CASRRQGALWGTQYF. DNA of the CDR3: TGTGCCAGCAGACGACAGGGGGCCCTCTGGGGGACCCAGTACTTC. The genes are TRBV5-6 and TRBJ2-5, with TRBD1 matching over 10 bases. CDR1 is SGHDT, CDR2 YYEEEE, per germline. J was trimmed by 7 bases and V by 5 bases; bases with no gene match: 11. The CDR3 contains 15 residues.

This clonotype was observed a handful of times. The chain has TRBV29-1 and TRBJ2-1; D is possibly TRBD2 (7 bases). V was pared by 3 bases and J by 9 bases, with 18 bases between. Germline CDR1 and CDR2: SQVTM and ANQGSEA. The CDR3 spans 14 residues. The CDR3 loop reads CSVDLGGAGGEQFF. The CDR3 nucleotides are TGCAGCGTTGATCTTGGGGGGGCCGGAGGTGAGCAGTTCTTC.

This clonotype came up a few times. The genes are TRBV7-9 and TRBJ2-3; the match to TRBD1 covers 8 bases. The CDR3 extends over 14 amino acids. J gave up 1 base and V 7 bases, and 4 bases lay outside the gene matches. Germline CDR1 reads SEHNR; CDR2 reads FQNEAQ (reference sequence). DNA of the CDR3: TGTGCCAGCACCTCGACAGGGGGCACAGATACGCAGTATTTT. It encodes CASTSTGGTDTQYF.

In the case of this clonotype: The DNA is omitted, as the CDR3 cannot be located on it reliably, and the CDR3 follows TCRdb's listing. J is TRBJ2-6 and V is TRBV7-5; no check of the table's D call, TRBD2, against the DNA was made. TRBV7-5 is a pseudogene locus. Ends included, the CDR3 has 21 residues. The CDR3 spells CISVPEARSDLHRSGANVLTF.

In this sample, this clonotype turned up many times. The CDR3 region has the DNA TGTGCCAGCAGTCTAGCGGGGGGGCCGACAGATACGCAGTATTTT. It is translated as CASSLAGGPTDTQYF. This chain joins TRBV6-2 or TRBV6-3 and TRBJ2-3; 12 nucleotides agree with TRBD2. Trimming at V came to 5 bases and at J to 3 bases, leaving 3 bases not matched to a gene. CDR3 size: 15 residues. Germline loops: CDR1 MNHEY, CDR2 SVGEGT.

This clonotype turned up a few times. The rearrangement uses TRBV9 and TRBJ2-3; perhaps TRBD2 as D (7 bases). The V end was cut by 0 bases, the J end by 5 bases, with 13 bases between. Germline V gives CDR1 SGDLS, CDR2 YYNGEE. The CDR3 is 15 residues long. The CDR3 DNA reads TGTGCCAGCAGCGTAGTACCGGGGGGCCGAGATACGCAGTATTTT. Amino acid sequence: CASSVVPGGRDTQYF.

The chain couples TRBV4-3 to TRBJ2-1, with TRBD2 matching over 13 bases. Germline-derived CDR1 and CDR2 are LGHNA and YSLEER. The junction had 7 bases not matched to a gene; V was cut back by 4 bases and J by 1 base. The CDR3 length is 18 residues. The CDR3 nucleotides are TGCGCCAGCAGCCGCGGGACTAGCGGGGATGGGTCCTACAATGAGCAGTTCTTC. As protein: CASSRGTSGDGSYNEQFF.

This clonotype came up many times. The CDR3 protein is CASSPRQWNEKLFF. In DNA form, the CDR3 reads TGTGCCAGCAGCCCTAGGCAGTGGAATGAAAAACTGTTTTTT. The rearrangement uses TRBV11-2 and TRBJ1-4; D is uncertain. The germline V and J ends were trimmed by 5 bases and 5 bases, with 12 bases remaining between them. Germline V gene lookup returns CDR1 SGHAT and CDR2 FQNNGV. The CDR3 spans 14 residues. The full variable domain, with the rest looked up from reference TRBV11-2 and TRBJ1-4, is EAGVAQSPRYKIIEKRQSVAFWCNPISGHATLYWYQQILGQGPKLLIQFQNNGVVDDSQLPKDRFSAERLKGVDSTLKIQPAKLEDSAVYLCASSPRQWNEKLFFGSGTQLSVL.

This clonotype was recorded a few times. The rearrangement links TRBV6-4 to TRBJ2-1; D is undetermined. This CDR3 contains 13 residues. The V gene lost 6 bases and the J gene lost 6 bases, with 12 bases spanning the gap. Germline CDR1 reads MRHNA; CDR2 reads SNTAGT. CDR3 nucleotides: TGTGCCAGCAGGGCCCGCGAGGCCAATGAGCAGTTCTTC. Its translation is CASRAREANEQFF.

J is TRBJ2-1 and V is TRBV27; D call uncertain. The CDR3 contains 14 residues. The V gene's germline CDR1 is MNHEY and CDR2 SMNVEV (reference sequence). V was clipped by 6 bases and J by 9 bases, with 18 bases between them. For the CDR3, the DNA is TGTGCCAGCAGCCCCCAGGCGATCGGGCCTGAGCAGTTCTTC. Translating it yields CASSPQAIGPEQFF.

The chain recombines TRBV4-2 with TRBJ2-3; 8 bases agree with TRBD2. Germline values: CDR1 LGHNA, CDR2 YNFKEQ. This CDR3 comprises 15 residues. V lost 4 bases, J lost 4 bases, and 7 bases stayed unmatched. The chain's CDR3 is CASSPLAGSSDTQYF. The CDR3 region has the DNA TGTGCCAGCAGCCCTCTAGCGGGTTCGTCAGATACGCAGTATTTT.